Listed below are T cell receptor beta chains from one sample, sequenced in a study of blood T cells in healthy people across ages. Via MiXCR, TCRdb re-called the 5' RACE reads, giving one row per CDR3 protein. Of roughly 500,000 distinct CDR3 sequences listed, less than 25% were seen once; the top ten hold just under 9%. Another study also made use of these data, one on T cells of mothers and their children.

Material: blood. The receptor source for this set is a boy younger than 18 in good health. The CDR3 runs from the conserved cysteine through the conserved F or W. The D gene is left open where the match is weak. Size values are once, few and many counts, or a class for expanded clones, and some rows have none.

size: few; J: TRBJ2-6; V: TRBV4-2; D: -; DNA: TGTGCCAGCATCTACACCACGGGACACCCGAGCTCTGGGGCCAACGTCCTGACTTTC; CDR3: CASIYTTGHPSSGANVLTF
size: few; J: TRBJ2-1; V: TRBV30; D: -; DNA: TGTGCCTGGAGTGGATATCCGAGCGGGCAATACAATGAGCAGTTCTTC; CDR3: CAWSGYPSGQYNEQFF
size: -; J: TRBJ2-5; V: TRBV4-2; D: -; DNA: TGTGCCAGCAGCCAAGCGTCAACTAGAGGGGGAGAGACCCAGTACTTC; CDR3: CASSQASTRGGETQYF
size: few; J: TRBJ2-3; V: TRBV4-1; D: TRBD2; DNA: TGCGCCAGCAGCCAATGGACTAGCGGGAGCTTTTCAGATACGCAGTATTTT; CDR3: CASSQWTSGSFSDTQYF
size: few; J: TRBJ1-2; V: TRBV3-1; D: -; DNA: TGTGCCAGCAGCCAAGGGCAGGACCCAATCGGGGGCTACACCTTC; CDR3: CASSQGQDPIGGYTF
size: few; J: TRBJ2-1; V: TRBV3-1; D: -; DNA: TGTGCCAGCAGCCAAGGGCGGATCTCCTACAATGAGCAGTTCTTC; CDR3: CASSQGRISYNEQFF
size: -; J: TRBJ2-3; V: TRBV27; D: TRBD2; DNA: TGTGCCAGCAGTCACTGGACTAGCGGGGATACGCAGTATTTT; CDR3: CASSHWTSGDTQYF
size: -; J: TRBJ2-2; V: TRBV7-8; D: -; DNA: TGTGCCAGCAGCCCTAAGAGTACTACGAACACCGGGGAGCTGTTTTTT; CDR3: CASSPKSTTNTGELFF
size: few; J: TRBJ2-2; V: TRBV24-1; D: -; DNA: TGTGCCACCACAGGGTCGGCGAACACCGGGGAGCTGTTTTTT; CDR3: CATTGSANTGELFF
size: -; J: TRBJ1-4; V: TRBV20-1; D: -; DNA: TGCAGTGCTAGAGACCGTCCCGGGGAGAGAAACCTGTTTTTT; CDR3: CSARDRPGERNLFF
size: -; J: TRBJ2-5; V: TRBV10-3; D: -; DNA: TGTGCCATCAGTGAGTCGACTAGGGTGGAGACCCAGTACTTC; CDR3: CAISESTRVETQYF